This T cell receptor beta chain was recorded in a study of blood T cell repertoires in COVID-19. Germline CDR1 and CDR2: MDHEN and SYDVKM. The CDR3 is 16 amino acids. V was trimmed by 8 bases and J by 0 bases, leaving 17 bases between them. Produced via immunoSEQ multiplex PCR; TCRdb's table is partial and in-frame only. This sample yields approximately 300,000 clones, of which over 75% are seen a single time; 5.3% belongs to the top ten. Sample: PBMCs or T cells enriched from blood (not recorded which). V and J are TRBV28 and TRBJ2-1; D may be TRBD2 (6 bases). This TCR came from a woman aged 25 to 45 who had recovered from COVID-19. The CDR3 bases are TGTGCCAGCTACCCGGCGTGGGGGGACTCCTACAATGAGCAGTTCTTC. It translates to CASYPAWGDSYNEQFF.